Listed here is a single TCR beta chain. Sequenced by immunoSEQ multiplex PCR; TCRdb stores in-frame clones only, minus some. The sample consists of 55,000 to 90,000 clones, around 88% of them appearing once. This sample is part of a study of OX40 agonist ivuxolimab in advanced cancers. Study-wide background: Partial responses were observed in three patients, of whom one had hepatocellular carcinoma and two had cutaneous melanoma.

Looked up from germline, CDR1 is MNHEY and CDR2 is SMNVEV (reference sequence). Trimming stripped 3 bases from V and 7 bases from J, with 7 bases between. This CDR3 contains 13 residues. This chain connects TRBV27 to TRBJ1-6; D might be TRBD1 (5 bases). The specimen was CD4+ or CD8+ T cells sorted from blood, collected in a trial of the OX40 agonist ivuxolimab. This sequence was found in an adult with an advanced solid tumor such as melanoma, head and neck, liver or kidney cancer. The CDR3 loop is CASSFDRNSPLHF. DNA of the CDR3: TGTGCCAGCAGTTTCGACAGAAATTCACCCCTCCACTTT.